This is a list of T cell receptor beta chains from one sample in a study of blood T cell repertoires in COVID-19. Sequenced by immunoSEQ multiplex PCR; TCRdb stores in-frame clones only, minus some. The sample lists fewer than 300,000 clones, approximately 91% occurring once. Sequencing was performed on peripheral blood. Receptor source: a man aged 18 to 30 with active or convalescent COVID-19. Both conserved end residues are part of each CDR3. A D gene is named only where the DNA matches it firmly. Not every row has a clone size; where given, it reads once, few, many or a size class.

abundance	d_gene	v_gene	j_gene	CDR3nt	CDR3aa
.	TRBD2	TRBV5-6	TRBJ2-1	TGTGCCAGCAGCTCGGGACTAGCGGGGGGTGAGCAGTTCTTC	CASSSGLAGGEQFF
.	.	TRBV3-1/TRBV3-2	TRBJ1-2	TGTGCCAGCAGCCCTCAGGAATTCTATGGCTACACCTTC	CASSPQEFYGYTF
few	.	TRBV5-4	TRBJ2-7	TGTGCCAGCAGCTGGGTGACTAGTGACGAGCAGTACTTC	CASSWVTSDEQYF
.	.	TRBV5-5	TRBJ2-2	TGTGCCAGCAGCACCCCCGGGACAACTGTCACCGGGGAGCTGTTTTTT	CASSTPGTTVTGELFF
.	TRBD2	TRBV3-1/TRBV3-2	TRBJ2-7	TGTGCCAGCAGCCAAGATTCCGGGGGGGCCAACGAGCAGTACTTC	CASSQDSGGANEQYF
.	TRBD1	TRBV6-6	TRBJ2-7	TGTGCCAGCGCTCGACAGGGTTCGTTGGACGAGCAGTACTTC	CASARQGSLDEQYF
.	.	TRBV3-1/TRBV3-2	TRBJ1-2	TGTGCCAGCAGCCAAGCGTTAAGATACGGACAAAAATACTATGGCTACACCTTC	CASSQALRYGQKYYGYTF
.	TRBD2	TRBV11-2	TRBJ2-7	TGTGCCAGCAGCCCAAGTAGCGGGGGGAGGTACGAGCAGTACTTC	CASSPSSGGRYEQYF
few	TRBD1	TRBV6-5	TRBJ1-6	TGTGCCAGCAGGCTGGGGACAGGGGAGGGGTCACCCCTCCACTTT	CASRLGTGEGSPLHF
.	.	TRBV15	TRBJ2-7	TGTGCCACCAGCAGAGGTTTGGGGGGTCCCTACTACGAGCAGTACTTC	CATSRGLGGPYYEQYF